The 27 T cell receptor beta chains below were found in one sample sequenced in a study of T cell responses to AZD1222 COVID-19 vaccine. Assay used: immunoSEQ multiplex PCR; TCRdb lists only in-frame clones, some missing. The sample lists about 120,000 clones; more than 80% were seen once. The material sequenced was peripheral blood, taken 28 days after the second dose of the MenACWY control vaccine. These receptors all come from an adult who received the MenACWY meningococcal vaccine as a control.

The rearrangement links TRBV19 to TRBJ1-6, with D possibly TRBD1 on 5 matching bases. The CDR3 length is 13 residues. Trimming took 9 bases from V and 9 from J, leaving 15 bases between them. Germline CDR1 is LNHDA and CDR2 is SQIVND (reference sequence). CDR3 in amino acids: CASKWGDGSPLHF. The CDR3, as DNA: TGTGCCAGCAAGTGGGGGGACGGTTCACCCCTCCACTTT.

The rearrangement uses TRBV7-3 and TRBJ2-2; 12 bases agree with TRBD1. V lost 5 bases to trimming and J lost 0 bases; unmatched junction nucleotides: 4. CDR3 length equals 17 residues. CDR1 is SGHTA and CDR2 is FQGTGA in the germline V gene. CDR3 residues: CASSQGTGGSNTGELFF. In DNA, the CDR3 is TGTGCCAGCAGCCAAGGGACAGGGGGCTCGAACACCGGGGAGCTGTTTTTT.

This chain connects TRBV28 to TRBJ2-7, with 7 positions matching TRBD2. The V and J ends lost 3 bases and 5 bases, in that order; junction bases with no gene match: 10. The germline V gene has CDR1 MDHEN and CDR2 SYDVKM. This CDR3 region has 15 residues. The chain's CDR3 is CASSFARGGVNEQYF. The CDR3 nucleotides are TGTGCCAGCAGTTTTGCCCGGGGAGGGGTAAACGAGCAGTACTTC.

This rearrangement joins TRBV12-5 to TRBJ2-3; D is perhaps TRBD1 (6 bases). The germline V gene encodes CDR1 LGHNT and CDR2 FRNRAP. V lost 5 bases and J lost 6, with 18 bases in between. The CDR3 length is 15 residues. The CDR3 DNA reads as TGTGCTAGTGGTCCCGGACAGAGCGCACAGGATACGCAGTATTTT. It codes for CASGPGQSAQDTQYF.

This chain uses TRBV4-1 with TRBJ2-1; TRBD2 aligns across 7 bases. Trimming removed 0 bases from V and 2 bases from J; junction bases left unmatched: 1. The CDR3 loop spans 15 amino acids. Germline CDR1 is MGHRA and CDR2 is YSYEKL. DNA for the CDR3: TGCGCCAGCAGCCAAGATGGACTAGCCTACAATGAGCAGTTCTTC. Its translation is CASSQDGLAYNEQFF.

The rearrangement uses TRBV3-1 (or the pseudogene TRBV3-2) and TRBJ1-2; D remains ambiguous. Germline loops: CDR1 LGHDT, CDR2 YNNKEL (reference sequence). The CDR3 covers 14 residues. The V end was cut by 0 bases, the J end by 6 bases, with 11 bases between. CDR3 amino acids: CASSQDEARDGYTF. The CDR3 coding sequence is TGTGCCAGCAGCCAAGATGAGGCCCGGGATGGCTACACCTTC.

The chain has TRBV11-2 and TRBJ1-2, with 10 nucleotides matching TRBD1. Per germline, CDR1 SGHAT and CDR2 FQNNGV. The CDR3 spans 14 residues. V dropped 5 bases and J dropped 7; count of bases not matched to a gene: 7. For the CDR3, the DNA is TGTGCCAGCAGCCTCCCAGACAGGGGGCTTGGCTACACCTTC. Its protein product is CASSLPDRGLGYTF.

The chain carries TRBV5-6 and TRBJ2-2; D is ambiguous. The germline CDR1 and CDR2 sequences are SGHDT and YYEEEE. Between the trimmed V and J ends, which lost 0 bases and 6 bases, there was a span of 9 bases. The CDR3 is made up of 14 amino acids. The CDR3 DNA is TGTGCCAGCAGCTTGGGTAGGGTCGCCGGGGAGCTGTTTTTT. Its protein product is CASSLGRVAGELFF.

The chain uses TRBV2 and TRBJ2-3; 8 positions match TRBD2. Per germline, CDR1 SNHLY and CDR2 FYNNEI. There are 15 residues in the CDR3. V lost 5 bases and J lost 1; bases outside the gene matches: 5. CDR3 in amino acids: CASSLAGRGTDTQYF. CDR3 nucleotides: TGTGCCAGCAGTTTAGCGGGACGGGGCACAGATACGCAGTATTTT.

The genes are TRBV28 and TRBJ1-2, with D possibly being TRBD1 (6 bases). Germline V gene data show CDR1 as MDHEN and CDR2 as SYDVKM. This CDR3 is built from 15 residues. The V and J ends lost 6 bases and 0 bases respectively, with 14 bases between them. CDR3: CASRPRGGANYGYTF. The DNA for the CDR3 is TGTGCCAGCAGACCTAGGGGGGGAGCTAACTATGGCTACACCTTC.

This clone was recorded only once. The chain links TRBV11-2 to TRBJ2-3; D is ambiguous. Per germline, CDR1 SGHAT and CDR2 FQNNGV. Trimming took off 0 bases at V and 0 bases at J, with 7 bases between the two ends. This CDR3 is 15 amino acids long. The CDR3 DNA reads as TGTGCCAGCAGCTTAGATCTAGGTAGCACAGATACGCAGTATTTT. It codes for CASSLDLGSTDTQYF. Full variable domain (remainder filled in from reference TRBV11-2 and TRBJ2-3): EAGVAQSPRYKIIEKRQSVAFWCNPISGHATLYWYQQILGQGPKLLIQFQNNGVVDDSQLPKDRFSAERLKGVDSTLKIQPAKLEDSAVYLCASSLDLGSTDTQYFGPGTRLTVL.

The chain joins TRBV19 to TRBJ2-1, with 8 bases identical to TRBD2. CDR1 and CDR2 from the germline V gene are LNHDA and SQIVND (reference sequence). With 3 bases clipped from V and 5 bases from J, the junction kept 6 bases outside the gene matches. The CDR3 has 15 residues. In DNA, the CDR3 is TGTGCCAGTAGTATCGGCCGGGGGGGTAACAATGAGCAGTTCTTC. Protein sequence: CASSIGRGGNNEQFF.

The CDR3 sequence: CASSLLAGGPVETQYF. The CDR3 coding sequence is TGTGCCAGTAGTCTACTAGCGGGAGGGCCGGTAGAGACCCAGTACTTC. V and J are TRBV19 and TRBJ2-5, with 13 bases fitting TRBD2. The germline gives CDR1 LNHDA, CDR2 SQIVND (reference sequence). V lost 5 bases to trimming and J lost 4 bases; unmatched junction nucleotides: 7. There are 16 residues in the CDR3.

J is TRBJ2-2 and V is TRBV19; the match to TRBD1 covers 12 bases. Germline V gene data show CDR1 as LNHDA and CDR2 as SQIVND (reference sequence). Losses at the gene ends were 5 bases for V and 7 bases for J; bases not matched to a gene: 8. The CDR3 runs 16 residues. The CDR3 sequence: CASSSQGQGARGELFF. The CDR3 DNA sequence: TGTGCCAGTAGTTCCCAGGGACAGGGGGCGCGCGGGGAGCTGTTTTTT.

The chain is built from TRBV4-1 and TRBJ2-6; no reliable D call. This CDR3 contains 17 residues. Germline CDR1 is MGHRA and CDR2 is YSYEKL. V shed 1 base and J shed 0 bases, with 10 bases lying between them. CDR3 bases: TGCGCCAGCAGCCAAGGGATGGTTGACTCTGGGGCCAACGTCCTGACTTTC. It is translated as CASSQGMVDSGANVLTF.

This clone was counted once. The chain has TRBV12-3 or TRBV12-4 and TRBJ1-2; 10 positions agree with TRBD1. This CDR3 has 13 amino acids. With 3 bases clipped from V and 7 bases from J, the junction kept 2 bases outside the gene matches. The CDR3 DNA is TGTGCCAGCAGTTTCGGACAGGGGGTTGGCTACACCTTC. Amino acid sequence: CASSFGQGVGYTF.

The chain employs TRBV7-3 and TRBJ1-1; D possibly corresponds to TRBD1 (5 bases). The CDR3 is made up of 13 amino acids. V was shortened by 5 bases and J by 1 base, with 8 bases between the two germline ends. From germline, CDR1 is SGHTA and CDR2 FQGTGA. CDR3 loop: CASSLGTNTEAFF. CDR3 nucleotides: TGTGCCAGCAGCCTAGGGACGAACACTGAAGCTTTCTTT.

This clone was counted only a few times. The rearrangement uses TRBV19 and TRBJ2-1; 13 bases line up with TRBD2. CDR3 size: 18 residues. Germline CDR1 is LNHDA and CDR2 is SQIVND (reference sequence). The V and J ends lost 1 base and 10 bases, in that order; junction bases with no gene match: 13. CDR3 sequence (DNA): TGTGCCAGTAGTATAGGTGGGAAGGGGACTAGCGGGAACAGGGAGCAGTTCTTC. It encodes CASSIGGKGTSGNREQFF.

The CDR3: CASSLEGGARETQYF. Written as DNA, the CDR3 is TGTGCCAGCAGCTTAGAAGGGGGGGCAAGGGAGACCCAGTACTTC. V gene TRBV11-2 combines with J gene TRBJ2-5; perhaps TRBD2 as D (7 bases). The CDR3 has 15 residues. Trimming took off 0 bases at V and 5 bases at J, with 13 bases between the two ends. Germline V gene lookup returns CDR1 SGHAT and CDR2 FQNNGV. The variable domain in full, completed from reference TRBV11-2 and TRBJ2-5, reads EAGVAQSPRYKIIEKRQSVAFWCNPISGHATLYWYQQILGQGPKLLIQFQNNGVVDDSQLPKDRFSAERLKGVDSTLKIQPAKLEDSAVYLCASSLEGGARETQYFGPGTRLLVL.

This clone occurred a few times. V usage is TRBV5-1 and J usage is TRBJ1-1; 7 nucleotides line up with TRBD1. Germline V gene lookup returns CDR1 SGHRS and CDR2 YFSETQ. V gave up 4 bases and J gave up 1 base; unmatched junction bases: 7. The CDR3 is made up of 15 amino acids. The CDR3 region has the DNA TGCGCCAGCAGCACGGAGACAGGGTCGAACACTGAAGCTTTCTTT. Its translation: CASSTETGSNTEAFF.

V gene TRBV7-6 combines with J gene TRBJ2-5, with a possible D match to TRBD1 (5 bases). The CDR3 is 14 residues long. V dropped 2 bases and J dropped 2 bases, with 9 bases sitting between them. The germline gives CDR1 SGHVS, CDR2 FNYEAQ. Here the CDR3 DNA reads TGTGCCAGCAGCTTAAACCCAGGGCAAGAGACCCAGTACTTC. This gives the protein CASSLNPGQETQYF. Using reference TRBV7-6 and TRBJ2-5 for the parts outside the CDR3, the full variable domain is GAGVSQSPRYKVTKRGQDVALRCDPISGHVSLYWYRQALGQGPEFLTYFNYEAQQDKSGLPNDRFSAERPEGSISTLTIQRTEQRDSAMYRCASSLNPGQETQYFGPGTRLLVL.

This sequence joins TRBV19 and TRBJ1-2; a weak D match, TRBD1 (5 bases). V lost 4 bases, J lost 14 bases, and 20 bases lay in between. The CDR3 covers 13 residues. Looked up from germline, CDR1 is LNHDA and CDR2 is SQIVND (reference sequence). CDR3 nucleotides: TGTGCCAGTAGTAGGGACCCATCCATACCAGGAACCTTC. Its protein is CASSRDPSIPGTF.

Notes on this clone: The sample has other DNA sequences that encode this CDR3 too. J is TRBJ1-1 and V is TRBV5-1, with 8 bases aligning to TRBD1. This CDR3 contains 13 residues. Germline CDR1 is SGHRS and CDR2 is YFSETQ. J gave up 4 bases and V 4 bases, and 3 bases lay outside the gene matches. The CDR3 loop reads CASSLTGGTEAFF. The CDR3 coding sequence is TGCGCCAGCAGCCTCACAGGGGGCACTGAAGCTTTCTTT. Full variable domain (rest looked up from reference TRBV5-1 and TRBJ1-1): KAGVTQTPRYLIKTRGQQVTLSCSPISGHRSVSWYQQTPGQGLQFLFEYFSETQRNKGNFPGRFSGRQFSNSRSEMNVSTLELGDSALYLCASSLTGGTEAFFGQGTRLTVV.

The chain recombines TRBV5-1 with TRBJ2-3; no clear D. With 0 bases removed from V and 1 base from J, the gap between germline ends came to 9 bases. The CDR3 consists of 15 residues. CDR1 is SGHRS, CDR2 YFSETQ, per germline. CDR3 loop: CASSLALSRTDTQYF. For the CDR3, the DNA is TGCGCCAGCAGCTTGGCTCTTAGCCGCACAGATACGCAGTATTTT.

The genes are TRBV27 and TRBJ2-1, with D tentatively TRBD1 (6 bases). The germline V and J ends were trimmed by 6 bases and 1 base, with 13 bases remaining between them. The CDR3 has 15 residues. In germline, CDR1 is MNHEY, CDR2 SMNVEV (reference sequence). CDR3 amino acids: CASSYGQMSYNEQFF. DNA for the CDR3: TGTGCCAGCAGCTATGGACAGATGTCCTACAATGAGCAGTTCTTC.

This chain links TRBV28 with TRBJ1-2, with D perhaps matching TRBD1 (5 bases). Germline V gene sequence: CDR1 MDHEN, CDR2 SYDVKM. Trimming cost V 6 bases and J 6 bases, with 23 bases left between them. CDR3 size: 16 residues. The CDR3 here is CASSPSGGKLRDGYTF. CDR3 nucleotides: TGTGCCAGCAGCCCATCGGGGGGGAAATTAAGGGATGGCTACACCTTC.

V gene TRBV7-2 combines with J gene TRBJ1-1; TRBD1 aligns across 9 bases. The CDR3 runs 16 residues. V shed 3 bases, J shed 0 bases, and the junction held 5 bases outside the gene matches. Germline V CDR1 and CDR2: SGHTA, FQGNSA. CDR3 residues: CASSLGQGRMNTEAFF. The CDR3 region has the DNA TGTGCCAGCAGCTTGGGACAGGGCCGCATGAACACTGAAGCTTTCTTT. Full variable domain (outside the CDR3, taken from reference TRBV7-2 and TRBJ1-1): GAGVSQSPSNKVTEKGKDVELRCDPISGHTALYWYRQSLGQGLEFLIYFQGNSAPDKSGLPSDRFSAERTGGSVSTLTIQRTQQEDSAVYLCASSLGQGRMNTEAFFGQGTRLTVV.